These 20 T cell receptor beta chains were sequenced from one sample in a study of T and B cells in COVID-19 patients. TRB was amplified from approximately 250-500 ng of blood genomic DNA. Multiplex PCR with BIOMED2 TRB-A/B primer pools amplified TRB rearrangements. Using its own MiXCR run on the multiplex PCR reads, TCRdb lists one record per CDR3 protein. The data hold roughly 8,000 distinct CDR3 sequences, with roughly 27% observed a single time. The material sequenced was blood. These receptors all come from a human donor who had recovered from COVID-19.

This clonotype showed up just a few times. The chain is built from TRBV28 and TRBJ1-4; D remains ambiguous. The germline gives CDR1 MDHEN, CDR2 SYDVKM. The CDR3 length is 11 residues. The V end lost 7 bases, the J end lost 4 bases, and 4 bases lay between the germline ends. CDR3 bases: TGTGCCAGCACCAGTAATGAAAAACTGTTTTTT. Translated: CASTSNEKLFF. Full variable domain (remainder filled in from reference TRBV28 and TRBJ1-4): DVKVTQSSRYLVKRTGEKVFLECVQDMDHENMFWYRQDPGLGLRLIYFSYDVKMKEKGDIPEGYSVSREKKERFSLILESASTNQTSMYLCASTSNEKLFFGSGTQLSVL.

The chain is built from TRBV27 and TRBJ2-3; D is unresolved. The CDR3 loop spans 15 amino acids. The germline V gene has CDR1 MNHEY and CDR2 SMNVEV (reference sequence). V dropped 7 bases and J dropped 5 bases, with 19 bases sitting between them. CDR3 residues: CASMGTWGLLDTQYF. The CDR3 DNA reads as TGTGCCAGCATGGGCACCTGGGGTTTACTAGATACGCAGTATTTT.

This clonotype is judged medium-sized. Here the CDR3 reads CASSRTGLVYEQYF. As DNA, the CDR3 is TGTGCCAGCAGCAGGACAGGCTTGGTCTACGAGCAGTACTTC. The chain uses TRBV27 and TRBJ2-7; 7 nucleotides align to TRBD1. The CDR3 loop spans 14 amino acids. V shed 6 bases, J shed 3 bases, and the junction held 8 bases outside the gene matches. Germline V gene sequence: CDR1 MNHEY, CDR2 SMNVEV (reference sequence).

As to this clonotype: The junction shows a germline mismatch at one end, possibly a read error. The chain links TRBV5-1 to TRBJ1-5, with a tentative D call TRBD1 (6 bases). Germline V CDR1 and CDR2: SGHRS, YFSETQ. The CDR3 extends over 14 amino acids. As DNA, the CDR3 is TGTGCCAGCAGCCCCGGACAGACCAATCAGCCCCAGCATTTT. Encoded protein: CASSPGQTNQPQHF.

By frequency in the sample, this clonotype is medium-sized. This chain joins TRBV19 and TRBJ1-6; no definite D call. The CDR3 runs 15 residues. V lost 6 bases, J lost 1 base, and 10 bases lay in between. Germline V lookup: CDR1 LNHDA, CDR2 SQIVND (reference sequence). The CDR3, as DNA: TGTGCCAGTAGCCCTGGGAAATCCTATAATTCACCCCTCCACTTT. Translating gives CASSPGKSYNSPLHF.

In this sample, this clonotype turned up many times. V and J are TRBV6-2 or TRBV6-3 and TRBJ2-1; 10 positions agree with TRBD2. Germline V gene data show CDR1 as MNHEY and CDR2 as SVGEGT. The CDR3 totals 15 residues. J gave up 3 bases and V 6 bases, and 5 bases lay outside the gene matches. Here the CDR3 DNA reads TGTGCCAGCAGCCCCGGGACTAGCGACTACAATGAGCAGTTCTTC. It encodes CASSPGTSDYNEQFF.

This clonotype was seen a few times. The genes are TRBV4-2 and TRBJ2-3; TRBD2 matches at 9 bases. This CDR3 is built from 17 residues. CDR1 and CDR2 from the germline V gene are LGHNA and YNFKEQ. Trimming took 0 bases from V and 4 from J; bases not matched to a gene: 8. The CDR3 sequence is CASSQEWRGGGADTQYF. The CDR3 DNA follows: TGTGCCAGCAGCCAAGAGTGGCGGGGGGGAGGTGCAGATACGCAGTATTTT.

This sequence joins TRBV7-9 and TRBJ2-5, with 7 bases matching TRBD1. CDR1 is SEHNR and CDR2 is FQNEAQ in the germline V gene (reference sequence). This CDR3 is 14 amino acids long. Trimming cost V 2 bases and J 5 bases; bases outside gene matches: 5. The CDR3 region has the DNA TGTGCCAGCAGCTTAAGAGGGGGCGACGAGACCCAGTACTTC. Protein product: CASSLRGGDETQYF.

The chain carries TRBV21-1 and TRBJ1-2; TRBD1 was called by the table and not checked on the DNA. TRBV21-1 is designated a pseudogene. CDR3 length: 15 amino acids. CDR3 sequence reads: CASSTRQAANYGYTF. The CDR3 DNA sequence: TGTGCCAGCAGCACCCGACAGGCAGCTAACTATGGCTACACCTTC.

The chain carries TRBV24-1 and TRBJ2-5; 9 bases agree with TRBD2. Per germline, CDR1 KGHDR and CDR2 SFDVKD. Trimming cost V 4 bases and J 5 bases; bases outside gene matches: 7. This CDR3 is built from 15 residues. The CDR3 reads CATSDPGLALETQYF. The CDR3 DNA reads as TGTGCCACCAGTGACCCGGGACTAGCTTTGGAGACCCAGTACTTC.

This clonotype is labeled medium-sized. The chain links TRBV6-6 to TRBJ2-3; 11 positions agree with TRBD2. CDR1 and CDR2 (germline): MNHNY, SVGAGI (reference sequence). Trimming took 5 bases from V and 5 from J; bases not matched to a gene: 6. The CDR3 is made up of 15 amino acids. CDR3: CASSGLSGGVDTQYF. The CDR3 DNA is TGTGCCAGCAGTGGTCTTAGCGGGGGGGTAGATACGCAGTATTTT.

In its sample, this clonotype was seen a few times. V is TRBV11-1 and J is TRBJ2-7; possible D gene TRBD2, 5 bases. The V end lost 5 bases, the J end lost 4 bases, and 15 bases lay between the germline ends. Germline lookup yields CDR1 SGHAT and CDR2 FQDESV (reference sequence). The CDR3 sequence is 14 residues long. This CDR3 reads CASSPSGLYYEQYF. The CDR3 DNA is TGTGCCAGCAGCCCGTCCGGACTGTATTACGAGCAGTACTTC.

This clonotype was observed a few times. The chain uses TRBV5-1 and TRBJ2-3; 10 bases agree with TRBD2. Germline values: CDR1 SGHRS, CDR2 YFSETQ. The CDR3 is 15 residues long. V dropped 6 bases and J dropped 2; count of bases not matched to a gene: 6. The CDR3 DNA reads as TGCGCCAGCATGGGGAGCGGGGGGGACACAGATACGCAGTATTTT. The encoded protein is CASMGSGGDTDTQYF. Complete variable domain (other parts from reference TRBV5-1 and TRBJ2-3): KAGVTQTPRYLIKTRGQQVTLSCSPISGHRSVSWYQQTPGQGLQFLFEYFSETQRNKGNFPGRFSGRQFSNSRSEMNVSTLELGDSALYLCASMGSGGDTDTQYFGPGTRLTVL.

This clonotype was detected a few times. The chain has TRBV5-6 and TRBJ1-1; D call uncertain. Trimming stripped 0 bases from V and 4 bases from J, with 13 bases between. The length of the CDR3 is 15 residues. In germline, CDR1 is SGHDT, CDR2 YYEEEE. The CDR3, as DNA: TGTGCCAGCAGCTTGGTAGTGGAAAAGGGCACTGAAGCTTTCTTT. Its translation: CASSLVVEKGTEAFF.

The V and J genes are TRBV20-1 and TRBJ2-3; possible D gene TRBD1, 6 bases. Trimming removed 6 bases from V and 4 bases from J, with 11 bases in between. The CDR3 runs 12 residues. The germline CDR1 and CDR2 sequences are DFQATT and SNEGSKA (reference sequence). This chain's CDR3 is CSAEQGADTQYF. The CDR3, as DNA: TGCAGTGCGGAACAGGGCGCAGATACGCAGTATTTT.

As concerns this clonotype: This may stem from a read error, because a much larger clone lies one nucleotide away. The CDR3 sequence is CASSSSLGDTQYF. The CDR3 DNA is TGTGCCAGCAGTTCCTCCTTGGGGGATACGCAGTATTTT. This rearrangement joins TRBV6-6 to TRBJ2-3; D call uncertain. The CDR3 sequence is 13 residues long. V was cut by 4 bases and J by 6 bases, with 11 bases left in between. CDR1 is MNHNY and CDR2 is SVGAGI in the germline V gene (reference sequence).

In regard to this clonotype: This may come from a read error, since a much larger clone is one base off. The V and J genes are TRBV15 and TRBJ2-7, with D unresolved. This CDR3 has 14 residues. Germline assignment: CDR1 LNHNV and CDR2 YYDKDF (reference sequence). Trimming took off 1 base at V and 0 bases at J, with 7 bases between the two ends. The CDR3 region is CATSRGRSSYEQYV. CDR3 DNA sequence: TGTGCCACCAGCAGAGGAAGAAGCTCCTACGAGCAGTACGTC.

Here the CDR3 DNA reads TGTGCCATCAGGGAGGGACAGGACTCCTACAATGAGCAGTTCTTC. This codes for CAIREGQDSYNEQFF. This rearrangement joins TRBV6-1 to TRBJ2-1, with TRBD1 as a possible D gene (8 bases). The CDR3 has 15 residues. V lost 10 bases, J lost 0 bases, and 16 bases lay in between. Germline V gives CDR1 MNHNS, CDR2 SASEGT.

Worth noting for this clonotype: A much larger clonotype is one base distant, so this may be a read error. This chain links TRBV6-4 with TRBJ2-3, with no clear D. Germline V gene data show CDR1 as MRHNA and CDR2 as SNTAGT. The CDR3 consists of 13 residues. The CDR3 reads CTSSRDSTDTQYF. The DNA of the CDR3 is TGTACCAGCAGCCGAGACAGCACAGATACGCAGTATTTT.

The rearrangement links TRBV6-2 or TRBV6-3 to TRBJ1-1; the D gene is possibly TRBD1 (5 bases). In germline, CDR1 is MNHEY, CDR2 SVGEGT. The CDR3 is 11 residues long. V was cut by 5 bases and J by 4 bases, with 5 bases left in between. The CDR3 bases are TGTGCCAGCAGTAGGGGCACTGAAGCTTTCTTT. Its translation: CASSRGTEAFF.